The 15 T cell receptor beta chains below all came from one sample that was sequenced in a study of T cells in Graves' hyperthyroidism and ophthalmopathy (dated by TCRdb to between 2019 and 2020). Receptor amplification or capture employed multiplex PCR. Sequencing was performed on an Illumina HiSeq 2000. The TCR beta CDR3 regions were amplified from the RNA transcripts. The TCR CDR3 was subjected to a first round of RT-PCR using the HTBI primer set and the Qiagen OneStep RT-PCR kit. In TCRdb, the public reads were trimmed at Q25 with fastp and aligned with MiXCR, with productive beta chains retained. Rows merge per CDR3 protein into single entries with the most common DNA and genes. In this sample the table shows hundreds of thousands of distinct CDR3 sequences, about 15% of which occur a single time. The ten largest account for about 4.5% of the sample. The sequenced sample consisted of blood. The receptors here all came from a middle-aged woman with Graves' ophthalmopathy.

This clonotype was observed many times. J is TRBJ2-5 and V is TRBV12-3 or TRBV12-4, with unresolved D. V was trimmed by 4 bases and J by 0 bases, leaving 6 bases between them. There are 13 residues in the CDR3. In nucleotides, the CDR3 is TGTGCCAGCAGTTCCAGCTACCAAGAGACCCAGTACTTC. As protein: CASSSSYQETQYF.

The sample holds a few counts of this clonotype. V and J are TRBV4-3 and TRBJ1-2; D remains unclear. Germline V gene lookup returns CDR1 LGHNA and CDR2 YSLEER. The V end was cut by 2 bases, the J end by 2 bases, with 15 bases between. This CDR3 is built from 16 residues. The CDR3 region has the DNA TGCGCCAGCAGCCAAAATACCGGGCCACTGAACTATGGCTACACCTTC. It yields the protein CASSQNTGPLNYGYTF.

This clonotype came up a few times. The chain's CDR3 is CASSARGGGTEAFF. In DNA form, the CDR3 reads TGTGCCAGCAGTGCCAGGGGTGGCGGCACTGAAGCTTTCTTT. The V and J genes are TRBV6-2 or TRBV6-3 and TRBJ1-1; perhaps TRBD1 as D (6 bases). Germline V gene sequence: CDR1 MNHEY, CDR2 SVGEGT. Trimming removed 5 bases from V and 4 bases from J, with 14 bases in between. The CDR3 runs 14 residues.

This clonotype has at least ten counts. J is TRBJ2-7 and V is TRBV6-1, with D perhaps TRBD1 or TRBD2 (5 bases each). CDR1 MNHNS and CDR2 SASEGT come from the germline V gene. This CDR3 is 13 amino acids long. V lost 3 bases, J lost 12 bases, and 18 bases lay in between. CDR3 sequence: CASSDRASTGWYF. CDR3 nucleotide sequence: TGTGCCAGCAGTGACAGGGCGTCTACGGGGTGGTACTTC.

The table lists this clonotype with many counts. This chain links TRBV9 with TRBJ2-5; 7 nucleotides align to TRBD1. Germline V gives CDR1 SGDLS, CDR2 YYNGEE. The CDR3 runs 15 residues. Losses at the gene ends were 4 bases for V and 2 bases for J; bases not matched to a gene: 8. The CDR3 loop reads CASSPWGQRQETQYF. CDR3 DNA: TGTGCCAGCAGCCCCTGGGGACAGCGGCAAGAGACCCAGTACTTC. Complete variable domain (other parts from reference TRBV9 and TRBJ2-5): DSGVTQTPKHLITATGQRVTLRCSPRSGDLSVYWYQQSLDQGLQFLIQYYNGEERAKGNILERFSAQQFPDLHSELNLSSLELGDSALYFCASSPWGQRQETQYFGPGTRLLVL.

The chain couples TRBV6-1 to TRBJ1-1; D ambiguous. V lost 3 bases and J lost 5, with 10 bases in between. The CDR3 has 13 residues. Per germline, CDR1 MNHNS and CDR2 SASEGT. This chain's CDR3 is CASSDRARTEAFF. The CDR3 nucleotides are TGTGCCAGCAGTGACCGGGCTCGGACTGAAGCTTTCTTT.

This clonotype came up many times. The chain couples TRBV19 to TRBJ1-1; D is ambiguous. This CDR3 contains 14 residues. V was cut by 6 bases and J by 1 base, with 12 bases left in between. Germline CDR1 reads LNHDA; CDR2 reads SQIVND (reference sequence). CDR3 nucleotide sequence: TGTGCCAGTAGGGGAGAGGGCGAGAACACTGAAGCTTTCTTT. Protein product: CASRGEGENTEAFF. Filled out from reference TRBV19 and TRBJ1-1, the complete variable domain reads DGGITQSPKYLFRKEGQNVTLSCEQNLNHDAMYWYRQDPGQGLRLIYYSQIVNDFQKGDIAEGYSVSREKKESFPLTVTSAQKNPTAFYLCASRGEGENTEAFFGQGTRLTVV.

This clonotype was counted many times. In DNA, the CDR3 is TGTGCCAGCCAACGAGCGGGGGGGGATCAGCCCCAGCATTTT. It yields the protein CASQRAGGDQPQHF. The rearrangement links TRBV28 to TRBJ1-5; possible D gene TRBD1, 5 bases. Germline V CDR1 and CDR2: MDHEN, SYDVKM. This CDR3 region has 14 residues. V was trimmed by 8 bases and J by 5 bases, leaving 16 bases between them.

This clonotype was seen ten or more times. J is TRBJ1-1 and V is TRBV28; D ambiguous. CDR1 is MDHEN and CDR2 is SYDVKM in the germline V gene. V was clipped by 4 bases and J by 2 bases, with 14 bases between them. CDR3 length: 15 residues. CDR3 region: CASSSPRELNTEAFF. The CDR3 DNA sequence: TGTGCCAGCAGTTCACCCCGGGAGCTAAACACTGAAGCTTTCTTT.

This clonotype has ten or more counts. The chain uses TRBV20-1 and TRBJ2-7, with 11 bases lining up with TRBD2. The V gene's germline CDR1 is DFQATT and CDR2 SNEGSKA (reference sequence). This CDR3 region has 16 residues. J gave up 0 bases and V 3 bases, and 7 bases lay outside the gene matches. CDR3 DNA: TGCAGTGCTAGGGGGGTTAGCGGGAGGGCCTCCTACGAGCAGTACTTC. Its protein product is CSARGVSGRASYEQYF.

This clonotype was seen repeatedly, ten times or more. This rearrangement joins TRBV29-1 to TRBJ2-7, with D uncertain. Per germline, CDR1 SQVTM and CDR2 ANQGSEA. V was shortened by 2 bases and J by 7 bases, with 9 bases between the two germline ends. The CDR3 spans 11 residues. The CDR3 here is CSVESRREQYF. In DNA, the CDR3 is TGCAGCGTTGAAAGTAGGAGAGAGCAGTACTTC.

Ten or more counts support this clonotype. This chain joins TRBV12-3 or TRBV12-4 and TRBJ1-1; D is possibly TRBD1 (6 bases). The CDR3 is 15 residues long. V was shortened by 5 bases and J by 6 bases, with 19 bases between the two germline ends. CDR3 coding DNA: TGTGCCAGCAGTACCTGGACAGCTGCCATCCCTGAAGCTTTCTTT. It encodes CASSTWTAAIPEAFF.

The sample holds many counts of this clonotype. The gene calls are TRBV5-1 and TRBJ2-7; D is unclear. CDR3 length equals 13 residues. Between the trimmed V and J ends, which lost 6 bases and 6 bases, there was a span of 16 bases. Looked up from germline, CDR1 is SGHRS and CDR2 is YFSETQ. The CDR3 bases are TGCGCCAGCATGGTAGCCGACGGTAGCGAGCAGTACTTC. It encodes CASMVADGSEQYF.

Many counts were recorded for this clonotype. This chain connects TRBV28 to TRBJ2-7; D perhaps matches TRBD1 (6 bases). The germline V gene has CDR1 MDHEN and CDR2 SYDVKM. Trimming shortened V by 7 bases and J by 2 bases, and 12 bases separated the two germline ends. The CDR3 sequence is 13 residues long. The CDR3 nucleotides are TGTGCCAGCATCCCGAGGGACACCTACGAGCAGTACTTC. Protein: CASIPRDTYEQYF.

The sample holds a few counts of this clonotype. A junction boundary mismatches the germline segment, possibly from a read error. The chain recombines TRBV6-1 with TRBJ1-1; D is undetermined. The CDR3 is made up of 13 amino acids. The germline CDR1 and CDR2 sequences are MNHNS and SASEGT. DNA of the CDR3: TGTGCCAGCAGTGAGCTTCCTGACACCGAAGCTTTCTTT. The encoded protein is CASSELPDTEAFF.